The rows below give T cell receptor beta chains drawn from one sample of a study of blood T cell repertoires in COVID-19. Using immunoSEQ multiplex PCR, the repertoire was profiled, and TCRdb retains in-frame clones only, with some absent. Among some 150,000 clones listed, approximately 84% were seen once. Sequencing was done on a sample of peripheral blood. These receptors came from a man aged 35 to 55 who had recovered from COVID-19. CDR3s include the opening cysteine and the closing phenylalanine or tryptophan. Fields, in order: CDR3 length, V gene, D gene, J gene, clone size, CDR3 DNA, CDR3 protein. D genes are given only for firm matches. The size of a clone is reported for some rows only, either as once, few or many, or as a class for expanded clones.

length: 13
V: TRBV28
D: TRBD1
J: TRBJ1-2
size: -
DNA: TGTGCCAGTATTACAGGGGATCGCTATGGCTACACCTTC
CDR3: CASITGDRYGYTF

length: 15
V: TRBV13
D: TRBD2
J: TRBJ2-1
size: -
DNA: TGTGCCAGCAGCTTTTTGGTGACTAGCCGGGTTGAGCAGTTCTTC
CDR3: CASSFLVTSRVEQFF

length: 14
V: TRBV3-1/TRBV3-2
D: TRBD1
J: TRBJ1-2
size: -
DNA: TGTGCCAGCACCCCCCCGACAGGGATCTATGGCTACACCTTC
CDR3: CASTPPTGIYGYTF

length: 18
V: TRBV5-4
D: -
J: TRBJ2-3
size: -
DNA: TGTGCCAGCAGCTTGGGGGTTAGGAGCGGCGACTACACAGATACGCAGTATTTT
CDR3: CASSLGVRSGDYTDTQYF

length: 13
V: TRBV7-2
D: -
J: TRBJ2-3
size: -
DNA: TGTGCCAGCAGCTTAGGGGGGCCAGATACGCAGTATTTT
CDR3: CASSLGGPDTQYF

length: 16
V: TRBV9
D: TRBD2
J: TRBJ2-3
size: -
DNA: TGTGCCAGCAGCACGCGGGGGGACACCGCACAGATGTCGCGGTATTTT
CDR3: CASSTRGDTAQMSRYF

length: 13
V: TRBV6-5
D: TRBD2
J: TRBJ2-5
size: -
DNA: TGTGCCAGCAGTCTCCTAGCGGGAGGGCCCCAGTACTTC
CDR3: CASSLLAGGPQYF

length: 13
V: TRBV7-3
D: -
J: TRBJ2-5
size: -
DNA: TGTGCCAGCAGCCTCTCCAGGGAAGAGACCCAGTACTTC
CDR3: CASSLSREETQYF

length: 13
V: TRBV3-1/TRBV3-2
D: -
J: TRBJ1-1
size: -
DNA: TGTGCCAGCAGCCAAGTAGTGACGGGTGAAGCTTTCTTT
CDR3: CASSQVVTGEAFF

length: 14
V: TRBV19
D: TRBD1
J: TRBJ2-7
size: -
DNA: TGTGCCAGTAGTGCGGGACAGGGGGGGGACGAGCAGTACTTC
CDR3: CASSAGQGGDEQYF

length: 16
V: TRBV6-2/TRBV6-3
D: TRBD2
J: TRBJ2-7
size: -
DNA: TGTGCCAGCAGTTTTTGGCTAGCGGGAGGAGGGGGCGAGCAGTACTTC
CDR3: CASSFWLAGGGGEQYF

length: 15
V: TRBV6-2/TRBV6-3
D: -
J: TRBJ2-1
size: once
DNA: TGTGCCAGCAGTCTACAACCCCTGGCGGCGGGAAAGCAGTTCTTC
CDR3: CASSLQPLAAGKQFF

length: 11
V: TRBV27
D: -
J: TRBJ1-2
size: -
DNA: TGTGCCAGCAGGGGGGGGTATGGCTACACCTTC
CDR3: CASRGGYGYTF

length: 17
V: TRBV18
D: -
J: TRBJ2-1
size: -
DNA: TGTGCCAGCTCACCTTTCGGGGGGCGTCTAGCGGACAATGAGCAGTTCTTC
CDR3: CASSPFGGRLADNEQFF

length: 15
V: TRBV28
D: TRBD1
J: TRBJ1-4
size: -
DNA: TGTGCCAGCAGTTCGTCAAGACAGGGAGGCGAAAAACTGTTTTTT
CDR3: CASSSSRQGGEKLFF

length: 14
V: TRBV6-2/TRBV6-3
D: TRBD2
J: TRBJ2-7
size: -
DNA: TGTGCCAGCAGCCTTCGACTAGCGAGGTACGAGCAGTACTTC
CDR3: CASSLRLARYEQYF

length: 14
V: TRBV28
D: TRBD2
J: TRBJ2-7
size: -
DNA: TGTGCCAGCAGGTGGACTAGCGGGAGTACGGAGCAGTACTTC
CDR3: CASRWTSGSTEQYF

length: 11
V: TRBV28
D: -
J: TRBJ2-7
size: -
DNA: TGTGCCGTTTCGTTCCGTTTCGAGCAGTACTTC
CDR3: CAVSFRFEQYF

length: 12
V: TRBV30
D: -
J: TRBJ2-1
size: -
DNA: TGTGCCTGGAGATCAGACTACAATGAGCAGTTCTTC
CDR3: CAWRSDYNEQFF

length: 13
V: TRBV19
D: TRBD1
J: TRBJ2-7
size: -
DNA: TGTGCCAGTAGCCCCAGGGGGCAGGACGAGCAGTACTTC
CDR3: CASSPRGQDEQYF

length: 15
V: TRBV30
D: TRBD2
J: TRBJ2-3
size: -
DNA: TGTGCCTGGAGTACTAGCGGGGGGCCCACAGATACGCAGTATTTT
CDR3: CAWSTSGGPTDTQYF

length: 15
V: TRBV5-4
D: -
J: TRBJ2-2
size: -
DNA: TGTGCCAGCAGCACAGGACAGTCGAACACCGGGGAGCTGTTTTTT
CDR3: CASSTGQSNTGELFF

length: 15
V: TRBV30
D: TRBD1
J: TRBJ1-1
size: -
DNA: TGTGCCTGGAGGGACAGGGGGGGCGCGAACACTGAAGCTTTCTTT
CDR3: CAWRDRGGANTEAFF

length: 13
V: TRBV10-3
D: -
J: TRBJ2-7
size: once
DNA: TGTGCCATCAGTGAAAGGGAGAGCTACGAGCAGTACTTC
CDR3: CAISERESYEQYF

length: 13
V: TRBV6-4
D: -
J: TRBJ2-3
size: many
DNA: TGTGCCAGCAGTGACTCCCCCCAGGATACGCAGTATTTT
CDR3: CASSDSPQDTQYF

length: 13
V: TRBV6-2/TRBV6-3
D: TRBD1
J: TRBJ1-2
size: -
DNA: TGTGCCAGCAGTCTACAGGGGGTCTATGGCTACACCTTC
CDR3: CASSLQGVYGYTF

length: 15
V: TRBV10-3
D: -
J: TRBJ1-1
size: -
DNA: TGTGCCATCAGTGACCCGGGAGCATCACGAACTGAAGCTTTCTTT
CDR3: CAISDPGASRTEAFF

length: 16
V: TRBV9
D: -
J: TRBJ1-6
size: -
DNA: TGTGCCAGCAGCCCTTGGCCGGGCAGGGTCAATTCACCCCTCCACTTT
CDR3: CASSPWPGRVNSPLHF

length: 14
V: TRBV11-2
D: -
J: TRBJ1-1
size: -
DNA: TGTGCCAGCAGCCTTGGACAGAGGAACACTGAAGCTTTCTTT
CDR3: CASSLGQRNTEAFF

length: 15
V: TRBV6-2/TRBV6-3
D: TRBD1
J: TRBJ2-7
size: -
DNA: TGTGCCAGCAGTTACCGGACAGGGTGGAGTTACGAGCAGTACTTC
CDR3: CASSYRTGWSYEQYF

length: 17
V: TRBV24-1
D: TRBD1
J: TRBJ2-3
size: -
DNA: TGTGCCACCAGTGATTTCAGACAGGGGTTTCTAACAGATACGCAGTATTTT
CDR3: CATSDFRQGFLTDTQYF

length: 14
V: TRBV5-1
D: TRBD1
J: TRBJ1-1
size: few
DNA: TGCGCCAGCAACCGACAGGGGGATAACACTGTAGCTTTCTTT
CDR3: CASNRQGDNTVAFF

length: 15
V: TRBV10-3
D: TRBD1
J: TRBJ2-7
size: -
DNA: TGTGCCATCAGTGAGTTCAAGGACAGGGTGAGTGAGCAGTACTTC
CDR3: CAISEFKDRVSEQYF

length: 16
V: TRBV10-3
D: -
J: TRBJ2-3
size: -
DNA: TGTGCCATCAGTGAGCCCTCCGGTCCTAGCACAGATACGCAGTATTTT
CDR3: CAISEPSGPSTDTQYF

length: 13
V: TRBV28
D: -
J: TRBJ2-7
size: once
DNA: TGTGCCAGCAGTTTTCCAGGTTCTTACGAGCAGTACTTC
CDR3: CASSFPGSYEQYF

length: 15
V: TRBV6-2/TRBV6-3
D: -
J: TRBJ2-1
size: -
DNA: TGTGCCAGCAGTTATTCGGAGGGGGCCCTCAATGAGCAGTTCTTC
CDR3: CASSYSEGALNEQFF

length: 13
V: TRBV15
D: -
J: TRBJ2-3
size: few
DNA: TGTGCCACCAGCAGAGATCTTCAGGATACGCAGTATTTT
CDR3: CATSRDLQDTQYF

length: 16
V: TRBV19
D: -
J: TRBJ2-7
size: once
DNA: TGTGCCAGTAGTATTACGGCCGGGAGTAAAACCTACGAGCAGTACTTC
CDR3: CASSITAGSKTYEQYF

length: 16
V: TRBV4-2
D: -
J: TRBJ2-6
size: few
DNA: TGTGCCAGCAGCCAAGAGGCAGGGAGGGGGGCCAACGTCCTGACTTTC
CDR3: CASSQEAGRGANVLTF

length: 10
V: TRBV2
D: -
J: TRBJ1-1
size: -
DNA: TGTGCCAGCGGGGGGTCTGAAGCTTTCTTT
CDR3: CASGGSEAFF

length: 17
V: TRBV5-1
D: -
J: TRBJ1-2
size: -
DNA: TGCGCCAGCAGCTTGGGGGGGGGCGCTCAGCTCCTCTATGGCTACACCTTC
CDR3: CASSLGGGAQLLYGYTF

length: 13
V: TRBV6-6
D: -
J: TRBJ2-7
size: -
DNA: TGTGCCAGCAGTTACAGTACCGGACTCGAGCAGTACTTC
CDR3: CASSYSTGLEQYF

length: 15
V: TRBV5-6
D: TRBD1
J: TRBJ2-2
size: -
DNA: TGTGCCAGCAGCGTGGGACAGTTTAACACCGGGGAGCTGTTTTTT
CDR3: CASSVGQFNTGELFF

length: 15
V: TRBV19
D: -
J: TRBJ2-3
size: few
DNA: TGTGCCAGTACCTCTCTGGGGGCGGGCACAGATACGCAGTATTTT
CDR3: CASTSLGAGTDTQYF

length: 14
V: TRBV7-2
D: -
J: TRBJ2-1
size: once
DNA: TGTGCCAGCAGCTTAAACTCGATATACAATGAGCAGTTCTTC
CDR3: CASSLNSIYNEQFF

length: 13
V: TRBV7-8
D: -
J: TRBJ2-7
size: -
DNA: TGTGCCAGCAGCTTATACAGGGTGTACGAGCAGTACTTC
CDR3: CASSLYRVYEQYF

length: 15
V: TRBV7-2
D: -
J: TRBJ2-7
size: -
DNA: TGTGCCAGCAGCTCTTACCTGGGGGCCTCCTACGAGCAGTACTTC
CDR3: CASSSYLGASYEQYF

length: 13
V: TRBV6-5
D: -
J: TRBJ2-7
size: -
DNA: TGTGCCAGCGGCTCCAGGGTCTCCTACGAGCAGTACTTC
CDR3: CASGSRVSYEQYF

length: 16
V: TRBV7-8
D: TRBD2
J: TRBJ2-2
size: -
DNA: TGTGCCAGCAGCTCTCTGGGGGGGACTAACACCGGGGAGCTGTTTTTT
CDR3: CASSSLGGTNTGELFF

length: 16
V: TRBV19
D: TRBD1
J: TRBJ2-2
size: -
DNA: TGTGCCAGTAGTATCCCCCCCGGGACAGGGGCCGGGGAGCTGTTTTTT
CDR3: CASSIPPGTGAGELFF

length: 15
V: TRBV7-9
D: -
J: TRBJ2-7
size: few
DNA: TGTGCCAGCAGCTTGAGGGCGGGGACCTCCTACGAGCAGTACTTC
CDR3: CASSLRAGTSYEQYF

length: 16
V: TRBV7-8
D: -
J: TRBJ2-5
size: -
DNA: TGTGCCAGCAGCTTAGGGGGAGGGGGGCGCCTAGAGACCCAGTACTTC
CDR3: CASSLGGGGRLETQYF

length: 14
V: TRBV18
D: -
J: TRBJ2-3
size: -
DNA: TGTGCCAGCTCACCAAGCGAGACCTCGGATACGCAGTATTTT
CDR3: CASSPSETSDTQYF

length: 17
V: TRBV11-2
D: -
J: TRBJ2-1
size: -
DNA: TGTGCCAGCAGCTTAGAGATTTGGAGGAGCTCCTACAATGAGCAGTTCTTC
CDR3: CASSLEIWRSSYNEQFF

length: 13
V: TRBV6-6
D: TRBD2
J: TRBJ2-5
size: -
DNA: TGTGCCAGCGAGCGGGGGATGCAAGAGACCCAGTACTTC
CDR3: CASERGMQETQYF

length: 15
V: TRBV18
D: TRBD1
J: TRBJ2-1
size: once
DNA: TGTGCCAGCTCACCGACAGGGGACTCCTACAATGAGCAGTTCTTC
CDR3: CASSPTGDSYNEQFF

length: 12
V: TRBV25-1
D: TRBD1
J: TRBJ2-4
size: once
DNA: TGTGCCAACTACGGACAGGGTGGCATTCAGTACTTC
CDR3: CANYGQGGIQYF